Below are 24 T cell receptor beta chains sequenced from a single sample in a study of blood T cell repertoires in COVID-19. Assay: immunoSEQ multiplex PCR; the TCRdb copy retains only in-frame clones and omits some. The sample shows fewer than 150,000 clones, 78% of them seen only once. Sequencing was carried out using peripheral blood. All receptors come from a man aged 55 to 70 who had recovered from COVID-19.

The chain employs TRBV20-1 and TRBJ2-3, with 8 bases fitting TRBD1. Trimming cost V 3 bases and J 2 bases; bases outside gene matches: 4. CDR1 is DFQATT, CDR2 SNEGSKA, per germline (reference sequence). CDR3 length equals 14 residues. The CDR3 protein is CSASSQGATDTQYF. The CDR3 nucleotides are TGCAGTGCTAGTAGCCAGGGGGCCACAGATACGCAGTATTTT.

The J gene is TRBJ2-7, the V gene TRBV5-6; TRBD2 agrees at 12 bases. From germline, CDR1 is SGHDT and CDR2 YYEEEE. The CDR3 sequence is 16 residues long. V lost 4 bases to trimming and J lost 0 bases; unmatched junction nucleotides: 5. In DNA, the CDR3 is TGTGCCAGCAGCGCGGGACTAGCGGGCCACTCCTACGAGCAGTACTTC. Translation: CASSAGLAGHSYEQYF.

The chain recombines TRBV6-5 with TRBJ1-2; a possible D gene is TRBD1 (5 bases). V was pared by 0 bases and J by 5 bases, with 10 bases between. In germline, CDR1 is MNHEY, CDR2 SVGAGI. The CDR3 spans 14 residues. The CDR3 DNA reads TGTGCCAGCAGTTACTCGTCCGGGGGGTATGGCTACACCTTC. Its protein product is CASSYSSGGYGYTF.

The rearrangement joins TRBV2 to TRBJ1-1; D not resolved. The CDR3 runs to 13 residues. The V end lost 0 bases, the J end lost 5 bases, and 7 bases lay between the germline ends. CDR1 is SNHLY and CDR2 is FYNNEI in the germline V gene. CDR3 region: CASSEAGVTEAFF. In nucleotides, the CDR3 is TGTGCCAGCAGTGAAGCCGGAGTGACTGAAGCTTTCTTT.

J is TRBJ1-1 and V is TRBV18; D not resolved. Trimming took 3 bases from V and 5 from J, leaving 19 bases between them. The CDR3 loop spans 16 amino acids. CDR1 is KGHSH and CDR2 is LQKENI in the germline V gene. The CDR3 DNA follows: TGTGCCAGCTCACCTTCCCCCCGGGGTTTGTTGACTGAAGCTTTCTTT. Protein: CASSPSPRGLLTEAFF.

There are a few counts of this clone. This chain connects TRBV6-5 to TRBJ2-5; a weak D match, TRBD1 (5 bases). The V gene's germline CDR1 is MNHEY and CDR2 SVGAGI. The CDR3 is made up of 15 amino acids. Trimming took off 7 bases at V and 5 bases at J, with 20 bases between the two ends. The CDR3 bases are TGTGCCAGCAAGGGGTCTTTCACCTTGGGGGAGACCCAGTACTTC. Amino acids: CASKGSFTLGETQYF.

The V gene is TRBV2, the J gene TRBJ1-5; D may be TRBD1 (5 bases). V was clipped by 6 bases and J by 5 bases, with 14 bases between them. Germline CDR1 and CDR2: SNHLY and FYNNEI. The CDR3 is made up of 14 amino acids. In nucleotides, the CDR3 is TGTGCCAGCAGCGACGGCGGGGCAGATCAGCCCCAGCATTTT. Translated, it gives CASSDGGADQPQHF.

J is TRBJ1-2 and V is TRBV19; possible D gene TRBD1, 6 bases. CDR1 is LNHDA and CDR2 is SQIVND in the germline V gene (reference sequence). The CDR3 has 12 residues. The ends were cut back, 3 bases at V and 8 bases at J, with 10 bases in the middle. The CDR3 nucleotides are TGTGCCAGTAGTATGACAGGCCAGGGCTACACCTTC. This translates into CASSMTGQGYTF.

Only a few counts were recorded for this clone. The V call is TRBV7-9, the J call TRBJ2-2, with 14 bases lining up with TRBD2. Unmatched junction bases numbered 5, after V lost 5 bases and J lost 3 bases. The CDR3 runs to 17 residues. The germline CDR1 and CDR2 sequences are SEHNR and FQNEAQ (reference sequence). CDR3 DNA: TGTGCCAGCAGCGAGACTAGCGGGAGGGCCGACACCGGGGAGCTGTTTTTT. Translating gives CASSETSGRADTGELFF.

V usage is TRBV11-1 and J usage is TRBJ2-3, with no clear D. This CDR3 contains 14 residues. Trimming took 1 base from V and 2 from J, leaving 7 bases between them. The germline gives CDR1 SGHAT, CDR2 FQDESV (reference sequence). The DNA of the CDR3 is TGTGCCAGCAGCTTAGGCGCTAACACAGATACGCAGTATTTT. It codes for CASSLGANTDTQYF.

This chain connects TRBV10-3 to TRBJ2-3; 15 bases are a match to TRBD2. CDR1 ENHRY and CDR2 SYGVKD come from the germline V gene. The V gene end was trimmed by 3 bases and the J gene end by 0 bases; junction bases not matched to a gene: 7. This CDR3 comprises 19 residues. The CDR3 loop reads CAISDGAGTSGGSTDTQYF. The CDR3 DNA reads as TGTGCCATCAGTGATGGGGCCGGGACTAGCGGGGGGAGCACAGATACGCAGTATTTT.

The chain links TRBV6-1 to TRBJ1-4, with 9 bases that match TRBD1. The CDR3 spans 16 residues. The trim removed 0 bases at V and 4 bases at J, leaving 3 bases unmatched. Germline lookup yields CDR1 MNHNS and CDR2 SASEGT. CDR3 DNA sequence: TGTGCCAGCAGTGAAGCCTTGGGACAGGGTAATGAAAAACTGTTTTTT. It is translated as CASSEALGQGNEKLFF.

The chain joins TRBV18 to TRBJ1-4; D unclear. V shed 6 bases and J shed 2 bases, with 7 bases lying between them. Germline V lookup: CDR1 KGHSH, CDR2 LQKENI. The CDR3 loop spans 13 amino acids. The CDR3 region is CASSQNTNEKLFF. CDR3 coding DNA: TGTGCCAGCTCGCAGAATACTAATGAAAAACTGTTTTTT.

The V and J genes are TRBV7-3 and TRBJ1-2; TRBD1 might be the D (5 bases). The CDR3 runs 13 residues. The V end was cut by 1 base, the J end by 7 bases, with 10 bases between. Germline V gene data show CDR1 as SGHTA and CDR2 as FQGTGA. The CDR3 protein is CASSLKQGGGYTF. The CDR3 region has the DNA TGTGCCAGCAGCTTAAAGCAGGGAGGTGGCTACACCTTC.

Regarding this clone: An end of the junction differs from the germline gene, which may be a read error. This sequence joins TRBV9 and TRBJ1-2; D is perhaps TRBD1 (5 bases). Germline values: CDR1 SGDLS, CDR2 YYNGEE. The CDR3 is made up of 14 amino acids. The CDR3 nucleotides read TGTGCCAGCAGCGTCACGCTCCTAGACAGAAACTTGCACTTC. This gives the protein CASSVTLLDRNLHF.

The rearrangement uses TRBV19 and TRBJ1-2; D is perhaps TRBD1 (5 bases). V dropped 2 bases and J dropped 8 bases, with 12 bases sitting between them. CDR1 LNHDA and CDR2 SQIVND come from the germline V gene (reference sequence). The CDR3 runs to 13 residues. The chain's CDR3 is CASSIRETEGYTF. Here the CDR3 DNA reads TGTGCCAGTAGTATAAGAGAGACAGAGGGCTACACCTTC.

This chain joins TRBV11-3 and TRBJ2-3; the match to TRBD2 covers 7 bases. Germline values: CDR1 SGHNT, CDR2 YENEEA. The CDR3 is made up of 12 amino acids. The V gene end was trimmed by 5 bases and the J gene end by 7 bases; junction bases not matched to a gene: 3. CDR3 amino acids: CASSIGTNTQYF. CDR3 sequence (DNA): TGTGCCAGCAGCATCGGGACTAATACGCAGTATTTT.

This chain uses TRBV7-2 with TRBJ1-1; a weak D match, TRBD1 (5 bases). The CDR3 covers 15 residues. The germline gives CDR1 SGHTA, CDR2 FQGNSA. V dropped 5 bases and J dropped 3 bases, with 16 bases sitting between them. CDR3 nucleotide sequence: TGTGCCAGCAGCCTCGGGTCGGAGGGGCACACTGAAGCTTTCTTT. Its translation: CASSLGSEGHTEAFF.

V usage is TRBV2 and J usage is TRBJ2-7; TRBD1 agrees at 7 bases. This CDR3 comprises 13 residues. Losses at the gene ends were 8 bases for V and 7 bases for J; bases not matched to a gene: 11. The germline V gene encodes CDR1 SNHLY and CDR2 FYNNEI. The DNA of the CDR3 is TGTGCCAGCTCCCGGGGACAGAATTTTGAGCAGTACTTC. It encodes CASSRGQNFEQYF.

The chain links TRBV29-1 to TRBJ2-3; tentatively, D is TRBD1 (6 bases). V lost 3 bases and J 4 bases, leaving 23 bases between the germline ends. In germline, CDR1 is SQVTM, CDR2 ANQGSEA. The CDR3 has 17 residues. CDR3 sequence (DNA): TGCAGCGTTGACCTCCTTTCCGGGACACTGGATCCAGATACGCAGTATTTT. This encodes CSVDLLSGTLDPDTQYF.

This chain joins TRBV19 and TRBJ2-3; TRBD2 aligns across 7 bases. This CDR3 is built from 14 residues. The germline V gene has CDR1 LNHDA and CDR2 SQIVND (reference sequence). The trim removed 7 bases at V and 6 bases at J, leaving 10 bases unmatched. The CDR3 DNA reads TGTGCCAGTAACTCCGGGGGGTCCTCGGATACGCAGTATTTT. This sequence encodes CASNSGGSSDTQYF.

The rearrangement joins TRBV28 to TRBJ1-2, with D tentatively TRBD1 (6 bases). Looked up from germline, CDR1 is MDHEN and CDR2 is SYDVKM. V shed 5 bases and J shed 5 bases, with 21 bases lying between them. CDR3 size: 16 residues. The CDR3 region is CASSPNPAGERYGYTF. In DNA form, the CDR3 reads TGTGCCAGCAGTCCCAACCCGGCAGGGGAACGGTATGGCTACACCTTC.

The gene calls are TRBV6-5 and TRBJ1-3, with 7 bases fitting TRBD1. The CDR3 loop spans 14 amino acids. CDR1 is MNHEY and CDR2 is SVGAGI in the germline V gene. J lost 2 bases, V lost 8 bases, and 6 bases had no gene match. The CDR3 DNA reads TGTGCCAGCTGGGGCACAGGGGCTGGAAACACCATATATTTT. As protein: CASWGTGAGNTIYF.

A word on this clone: Other nucleotide sequences in the sample specify the same CDR3. The rearrangement joins TRBV5-6 to TRBJ1-4, with a weak D call TRBD1 (6 bases). The CDR3 runs 14 residues. The V gene lost 3 bases and the J gene lost 2 bases, with 8 bases spanning the gap. Per germline, CDR1 SGHDT and CDR2 YYEEEE. The CDR3 coding sequence is TGTGCCAGCAGCTCCACAGGGACTAATGAAAAACTGTTTTTT. It is translated as CASSSTGTNEKLFF. Full variable domain (outside the CDR3, taken from reference TRBV5-6 and TRBJ1-4): DAGVTQSPTHLIKTRGQQVTLRCSPKSGHDTVSWYQQALGQGPQFIFQYYEEEERQRGNFPDRFSGHQFPNYSSELNVNALLLGDSALYLCASSSTGTNEKLFFGSGTQLSVL.